The 22 T cell receptor beta chains below were found in one sample sequenced in a study of shared clonotypes between healthy human individuals. Method: immunoSEQ multiplex PCR; TCRdb's copy keeps in-frame clones and lacks some. The table lists 2,500,000 or so clones, approximately 93% of them singletons. Input material: naive CD4+ T cells from PBMCs. As to subset: CD45RA+ positively selected. Receptors were obtained from a young man in good health. Some clones in this sample may be carry-over from other donors' samples.

The chain links TRBV5-1 to TRBJ2-1; 7 bases agree with TRBD1. The V and J ends lost 5 bases and 5 bases, in that order; junction bases with no gene match: 10. The CDR3 covers 15 residues. Germline CDR1 is SGHRS and CDR2 is YFSETQ. CDR3 nucleotide sequence: TGCGCCAGCAGTCGGGACAGCCCCCATGACAATGAGCAGTTCTTC. Its protein is CASSRDSPHDNEQFF.

Worth noting for this clone: Other nucleotide sequences from this sample produce the same CDR3. The V and J genes are TRBV7-8 and TRBJ2-3; D is unclear. The CDR3 totals 12 residues. Germline V lookup: CDR1 SGHVS, CDR2 FQNEAQ. The ends were cut back, 1 base at V and 6 bases at J, with 5 bases in the middle. The CDR3 DNA reads as TGTGCCAGCAGCTTAGTATCCGATACGCAGTATTTT. This gives the protein CASSLVSDTQYF.

This clone has only one observation. This CDR3 is also generated by other DNA sequences in the sample. The V and J genes are TRBV5-4 and TRBJ2-3, with D hard to call. The CDR3 length is 12 residues. From germline, CDR1 is SGHNT and CDR2 YYREEE (reference sequence). Trimming cost V 4 bases and J 2 bases, with 5 bases left between them. Here the CDR3 reads CASSIDTDTQYF. The CDR3, as DNA: TGTGCCAGCAGCATAGACACAGATACGCAGTATTTT.

The chain recombines TRBV5-1 with TRBJ2-6; possible D gene TRBD2, 6 bases. V was clipped by 6 bases and J by 4 bases, with 14 bases between them. This CDR3 is 15 amino acids long. Germline values: CDR1 SGHRS, CDR2 YFSETQ. The chain's CDR3 is CASTAGSEGANVLTF. CDR3 DNA sequence: TGCGCCAGCACGGCGGGGTCGGAGGGGGCCAACGTCCTGACTTTC.

V usage is TRBV7-9 and J usage is TRBJ2-7; 7 positions match TRBD2. The CDR3 has 16 amino acids. V lost 2 bases, J lost 1 base, and 8 bases stayed unmatched. The germline gives CDR1 SEHNR, CDR2 FQNEAQ (reference sequence). CDR3 protein: CASSLQVGLRSYEQYF. The CDR3 region has the DNA TGTGCCAGCAGCTTACAGGTGGGACTAAGATCCTACGAGCAGTACTTC. Complete variable domain (other parts from reference TRBV7-9 and TRBJ2-7): DTGVSQNPRHKITKRGQNVTFRCDPISEHNRLYWYRQTLGQGPEFLTYFQNEAQLEKSRLLSDRFSAERPKGSFSTLEIQRTEQGDSAMYLCASSLQVGLRSYEQYFGPGTRLTVT.

This clone was seen only once. V usage is TRBV7-3 and J usage is TRBJ2-3; TRBD2 matches at 11 bases. This CDR3 has 16 amino acids. V was clipped by 2 bases and J by 4 bases; unmatched bases: 5. CDR1 is SGHTA and CDR2 is FQGTGA in the germline V gene. As DNA, the CDR3 is TGTGCCAGCAGCTTATCCACTAGCGGGAGTGCAGATACGCAGTATTTT. Residues: CASSLSTSGSADTQYF.

A remark on this clone: Other DNA sequences in this specimen translate into the identical CDR3. The chain carries TRBV7-3 and TRBJ1-3; the D gene is possibly TRBD1 (5 bases). Per the germline V gene, CDR1 is SGHTA and CDR2 is FQGTGA. The CDR3 covers 14 residues. V gave up 2 bases and J gave up 2 bases, with 7 bases separating them. The CDR3 is CASSLAGPGNTIYF. In DNA, the CDR3 is TGTGCCAGCAGCTTAGCGGGGCCTGGAAACACCATATATTTT.

This clone was recorded once. The chain uses TRBV11-2 and TRBJ2-1; 14 nucleotides agree with TRBD2. With 0 bases clipped from V and 4 bases from J, the junction kept 8 bases outside the gene matches. Germline CDR1 is SGHAT and CDR2 is FQNNGV. This CDR3 contains 19 residues. DNA of the CDR3: TGTGCCAGCAGCTTAGATCGGACTAGCGGGAGGTCCCTATACAATGAGCAGTTCTTC. Translation gives CASSLDRTSGRSLYNEQFF.

The J gene is TRBJ2-2, the V gene TRBV5-4, with 9 bases that match TRBD2. Trimming cost V 8 bases and J 2 bases; bases outside gene matches: 4. This CDR3 region has 14 residues. The germline V gene has CDR1 SGHNT and CDR2 YYREEE (reference sequence). The CDR3 spells CASGLAPNTGELFF. CDR3 bases: TGTGCCAGTGGACTAGCGCCAAACACCGGGGAGCTGTTTTTT.

J is TRBJ1-5 and V is TRBV4-1, with a weak D call TRBD1 (5 bases). V was clipped by 0 bases and J by 4 bases, with 19 bases between them. The V gene's germline CDR1 is MGHRA and CDR2 YSYEKL. The length of the CDR3 is 18 residues. CDR3 sequence (DNA): TGCGCCAGCAGCCAAGAGGGGGATGGGGGGTTTGGGAATCAGCCCCAGCATTTT. Translation: CASSQEGDGGFGNQPQHF.

A few counts support this clone. Because the CDR3 is missing its conserved closing phenylalanine or tryptophan, this is likely a read error. It is unclear where the CDR3 begins or ends on the DNA, so no DNA is shown, and the CDR3 is as TCRdb lists it. The V and J genes are TRBV10-3 and TRBJ1-4. Germline values: CDR1 ENHRY, CDR2 SYGVKD. The CDR3 totals 9 residues, both ends included. CDR3 region: CAIIPSECI.

The chain combines TRBV27 with TRBJ2-3; D possibly matches TRBD1 or TRBD2 (5 bases each). The CDR3 spans 17 residues. The V end was cut by 1 base, the J end by 3 bases, with 17 bases between. Germline loops: CDR1 MNHEY, CDR2 SMNVEV (reference sequence). CDR3 in DNA: TGTGCCAGCAGTTTATTTTCCATCCCTGAGGGGACAGATACGCAGTATTTT. Its protein product is CASSLFSIPEGTDTQYF.

J is TRBJ2-3 and V is TRBV7-9, with D unresolved. Looked up from germline, CDR1 is SEHNR and CDR2 is FQNEAQ (reference sequence). Trimming cost V 1 base and J 6 bases, with 5 bases left between them. This CDR3 is 12 amino acids long. As DNA, the CDR3 is TGTGCCAGCAGCTTAGGGTGGGATACGCAGTATTTT. Translated: CASSLGWDTQYF.

This clone was seen once. The chain recombines TRBV7-2 with TRBJ2-3; D uncertain. This CDR3 comprises 14 residues. The V and J ends lost 3 bases and 11 bases respectively, with 18 bases between them. Germline assignment: CDR1 SGHTA and CDR2 FQGNSA. As DNA, the CDR3 is TGTGCCAGCAGCTTCACGGCCAGCCGAGAGGAGCAGTATTTT. Residues: CASSFTASREEQYF.

This clone was observed once. The V and J genes are TRBV7-6 and TRBJ1-5, with D tentatively TRBD1 (5 bases). The germline gives CDR1 SGHVS, CDR2 FNYEAQ. The CDR3 runs 16 residues. The germline V and J ends were trimmed by 2 bases and 0 bases, with 11 bases remaining between them. The CDR3 sequence is CASSLSETDSNQPQHF. The CDR3 DNA reads TGTGCCAGCAGCTTAAGTGAGACAGATAGCAATCAGCCCCAGCATTTT. The variable domain in full, completed from reference TRBV7-6 and TRBJ1-5, reads GAGVSQSPRYKVTKRGQDVALRCDPISGHVSLYWYRQALGQGPEFLTYFNYEAQQDKSGLPNDRFSAERPEGSISTLTIQRTEQRDSAMYRCASSLSETDSNQPQHFGDGTRLSIL.

Details on this clone: Different DNA sequences within this sample yield the same CDR3. CDR3: CASSVGLAGAHEQYF. CDR3 in DNA: TGTGCCAGCAGCGTAGGGCTAGCGGGAGCCCACGAGCAGTACTTC. This rearrangement joins TRBV9 to TRBJ2-7; 10 nucleotides agree with TRBD2. This CDR3 spans 15 amino acids. Per germline, CDR1 SGDLS and CDR2 YYNGEE. The trim removed 0 bases at V and 5 bases at J, leaving 5 bases unmatched.

The genes are TRBV5-1 and TRBJ2-3; the match to TRBD2 covers 9 bases. The CDR3 runs to 14 residues. V dropped 6 bases and J dropped 1; count of bases not matched to a gene: 3. Per germline, CDR1 SGHRS and CDR2 YFSETQ. CDR3 protein: CASTRTSGTDTQYF. Written as DNA, the CDR3 is TGCGCCAGCACACGGACTAGCGGCACAGATACGCAGTATTTT.

The chain joins TRBV13 to TRBJ2-7; either TRBD1 or TRBD2 may supply D (6 bases each). Germline CDR1 and CDR2: PRHDT and FYEKMQ (reference sequence). V lost 5 bases and J 6 bases, leaving 11 bases between the germline ends. The CDR3 is made up of 12 amino acids. The CDR3 DNA sequence: TGTGCCAGCAGCGGAGGGGGAGGCGAGCAGTACTTC. Amino acids: CASSGGGGEQYF.

V and J are TRBV27 and TRBJ2-7; 7 bases match TRBD1. The CDR3 has 14 residues. V shed 6 bases, J shed 3 bases, and the junction held 8 bases outside the gene matches. Germline assignment: CDR1 MNHEY and CDR2 SMNVEV (reference sequence). The CDR3 loop reads CASRPGQRYYEQYF. The CDR3 DNA sequence: TGTGCCAGCAGGCCGGGACAGCGGTACTACGAGCAGTACTTC.

This clone appeared a single time. The chain has TRBV28 and TRBJ1-5, with D unclear. This CDR3 has 15 amino acids. Germline CDR1 reads MDHEN; CDR2 reads SYDVKM. V shed 6 bases and J shed 4 bases, with 16 bases lying between them. The CDR3 is CASRERAAWNQPQHF. CDR3 in DNA: TGTGCCAGCAGAGAACGGGCAGCGTGGAATCAGCCCCAGCATTTT.

The rearrangement uses TRBV2 and TRBJ1-2; D remains unclear. Trimming cost V 3 bases and J 1 base, with 18 bases left between them. The germline V gene has CDR1 SNHLY and CDR2 FYNNEI. The CDR3 is 17 amino acids. CDR3 amino acids: CASSEWGSASYNYGYTF. The DNA of the CDR3 is TGTGCCAGCAGTGAGTGGGGTTCGGCGAGTTATAACTATGGCTACACCTTC.

To note about this clone: The same CDR3 arises from other DNA sequences in this sample as well. The J gene is TRBJ1-1, the V gene TRBV5-1; the D is unclear. Germline V lookup: CDR1 SGHRS, CDR2 YFSETQ. Trimming took 5 bases from V and 0 from J, leaving 8 bases between them. CDR3 length equals 13 residues. The CDR3 bases are TGCGCCAGCAGTTTAGGCATGAACACTGAAGCTTTCTTT. It is translated as CASSLGMNTEAFF.